Listed below are T cell receptor beta chains from one sample, sequenced in a study of blood T cell repertoires in COVID-19. Repertoires were generated with immunoSEQ multiplex PCR, while TCRdb's copy carries only in-frame clones and drops some. Of 200,000 to 250,000 clones in the sample, roughly 85% were seen once. The source material was PBMCs or T cells enriched from blood (not recorded which). The source of these receptors is a young man who had recovered from COVID-19. CDR3s include the opening cysteine and the closing phenylalanine or tryptophan. Fields, in order: CDR3 DNA, CDR3 protein, clone size, D gene, J gene, V gene. The D gene is left open where the match is weak. For some rows the clone size is stated as once, few or many, or as a class when expanded; others skip it.

CDR3nt: TGTGCCAGCAGCTTGTCCCTAGAAGAGACCCAGTACTTC; CDR3aa: CASSLSLEETQYF; abundance: -; d_gene: -; j_gene: TRBJ2-5; v_gene: TRBV5-4
CDR3nt: TGTGCCACCACTTCCGGGACCGGGGAGCTGTTTTTT; CDR3aa: CATTSGTGELFF; abundance: -; d_gene: -; j_gene: TRBJ2-2; v_gene: TRBV2
CDR3nt: TGTGCCAGTAGTATAGTGGCAGGGCACTACGAGCAGTACTTC; CDR3aa: CASSIVAGHYEQYF; abundance: -; d_gene: -; j_gene: TRBJ2-7; v_gene: TRBV19
CDR3nt: TGCGCCAGCAGCTCGAGCGGGGCTGCCAACAATGAGCAGTTCTTC; CDR3aa: CASSSSGAANNEQFF; abundance: -; d_gene: TRBD2; j_gene: TRBJ2-1; v_gene: TRBV5-1
CDR3nt: TGTGCCAGCAGCTTAGCACAGGGGGGCCAGCCCCAGCATTTT; CDR3aa: CASSLAQGGQPQHF; abundance: -; d_gene: TRBD1; j_gene: TRBJ1-5; v_gene: TRBV7-2
CDR3nt: TGTGCCAGCTCACGCCTAGCGGGAGGAACCGGGGAGCTGTTTTTT; CDR3aa: CASSRLAGGTGELFF; abundance: -; d_gene: TRBD2; j_gene: TRBJ2-2; v_gene: TRBV18
CDR3nt: TGTGCCAGCAGTCTATCAAGCCCCCCGGATCAGCCCCAGCATTTT; CDR3aa: CASSLSSPPDQPQHF; abundance: -; d_gene: -; j_gene: TRBJ1-5; v_gene: TRBV2
CDR3nt: TGTGCCACCAGTGACGGGACTAGAGGAGGCAATGAGCAGTTCTTC; CDR3aa: CATSDGTRGGNEQFF; abundance: -; d_gene: TRBD2; j_gene: TRBJ2-1; v_gene: TRBV24-1
CDR3nt: TGCGCCAGCAGCAGGACAGGTGGAAACACCATATATTTT; CDR3aa: CASSRTGGNTIYF; abundance: -; d_gene: TRBD1; j_gene: TRBJ1-3; v_gene: TRBV5-1
CDR3nt: TGTGCCAGCAGTGAAATCCTGAGGGAGACCCAGTACTTC; CDR3aa: CASSEILRETQYF; abundance: -; d_gene: -; j_gene: TRBJ2-5; v_gene: TRBV2
CDR3nt: TGTGCCAGCAGTGAATTTGGGTCGGGGTATTCACCCCTCCACTTT; CDR3aa: CASSEFGSGYSPLHF; abundance: -; d_gene: -; j_gene: TRBJ1-6; v_gene: TRBV25-1
CDR3nt: TGTGCCTGGAGTCCCCCGTCGGTCTATAATTCACCCCTCCACTTT; CDR3aa: CAWSPPSVYNSPLHF; abundance: -; d_gene: -; j_gene: TRBJ1-6; v_gene: TRBV30
CDR3nt: TGTGCCAGCAGCAAACGGGACAGGGGTAACACTGAAGCTTTCTTT; CDR3aa: CASSKRDRGNTEAFF; abundance: -; d_gene: TRBD1; j_gene: TRBJ1-1; v_gene: TRBV7-8
CDR3nt: TGTGCCAGCAGTTTACCTAGCGGGAGAGGGAATGAGCAGTTCTTC; CDR3aa: CASSLPSGRGNEQFF; abundance: -; d_gene: TRBD2; j_gene: TRBJ2-1; v_gene: TRBV28
CDR3nt: TGTGCCAGCAGCCCCCGACAGGAGACCCAACGGAGGGAAAAACTGTTTTTT; CDR3aa: CASSPRQETQRREKLFF; abundance: -; d_gene: -; j_gene: TRBJ1-4; v_gene: TRBV5-5
CDR3nt: TGTGCCAGGTCCCGCCCCGCAACATTGGCCTATAATTCACCCCTCCACTTT; CDR3aa: CARSRPATLAYNSPLHF; abundance: few; d_gene: -; j_gene: TRBJ1-6; v_gene: TRBV3-1/TRBV3-2
CDR3nt: TGTGCCAGCAAGCGAGGCCAGAGCTCCTACGAGCAGTACTTC; CDR3aa: CASKRGQSSYEQYF; abundance: once; d_gene: -; j_gene: TRBJ2-7; v_gene: TRBV6-5
CDR3nt: TGCGCCAGCAGCCAAACCCTGACAGGGATGTTTACAGAGACCCAGTACTTC; CDR3aa: CASSQTLTGMFTETQYF; abundance: -; d_gene: TRBD1; j_gene: TRBJ2-5; v_gene: TRBV4-3
CDR3nt: TGTGCCAGCAGTGAATTGGGGGGCAGGGGGCACTTGGAGCAGTACTTC; CDR3aa: CASSELGGRGHLEQYF; abundance: -; d_gene: TRBD1; j_gene: TRBJ2-7; v_gene: TRBV6-1
CDR3nt: TGTGCCAGCAGTTTAGAAACGAACACCGGGGAGCTGTTTTTT; CDR3aa: CASSLETNTGELFF; abundance: -; d_gene: -; j_gene: TRBJ2-2; v_gene: TRBV6-4
CDR3nt: TGTGCCAGCACAAAAGGGGGAGGGGGGAGTTATACGCAGTATTTT; CDR3aa: CASTKGGGGSYTQYF; abundance: -; d_gene: -; j_gene: TRBJ2-3; v_gene: TRBV6-5
CDR3nt: TGTGCCAGTAGCATAGGCAGCTACAGGTTGATTAACTATGGCTACACCTTC; CDR3aa: CASSIGSYRLINYGYTF; abundance: -; d_gene: -; j_gene: TRBJ1-2; v_gene: TRBV19
CDR3nt: TGTGCCAGCAGCCAAGATCTAGGAAAGCCTTACGAGCAGTACTTC; CDR3aa: CASSQDLGKPYEQYF; abundance: once; d_gene: -; j_gene: TRBJ2-7; v_gene: TRBV3-1/TRBV3-2